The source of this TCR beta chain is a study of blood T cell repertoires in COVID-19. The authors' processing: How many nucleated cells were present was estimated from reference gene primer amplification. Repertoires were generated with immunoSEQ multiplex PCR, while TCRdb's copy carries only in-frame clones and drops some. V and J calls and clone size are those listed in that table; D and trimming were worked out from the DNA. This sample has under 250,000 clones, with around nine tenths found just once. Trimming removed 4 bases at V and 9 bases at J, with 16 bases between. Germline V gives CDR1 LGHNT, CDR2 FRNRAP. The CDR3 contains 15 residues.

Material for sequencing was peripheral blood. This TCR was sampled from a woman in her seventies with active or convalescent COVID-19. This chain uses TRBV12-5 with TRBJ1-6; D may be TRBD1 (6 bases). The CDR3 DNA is TGTGCTAGTGGTTCGGGGGGCAGTGTCACTTCACCCCTCCACTTT. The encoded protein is CASGSGGSVTSPLHF.